Only a few counts were recorded for the clone carrying this T cell receptor (beta chain). The sample is drawn from a study of control samples from healthy donors and cancer patients. Sequenced by immunoSEQ multiplex PCR; TCRdb stores in-frame clones only, minus some. The sample yields over 100,000 clones, around 89% seen once. The ends lost 4 bases at V and 0 bases at J; junction bases unmatched: 6. Germline V gene data show CDR1 as LNHDA and CDR2 as SQIVND (reference sequence). CDR3 length equals 16 residues. The V call is TRBV19, the J call TRBJ1-3; 7 bases are shared with TRBD1. This clonotype was obtained from a woman aged 45-60 years in good health. Input material: blood. The CDR3 spells CASSTGGSYSGNTIYF. The CDR3 DNA follows: TGTGCCAGTAGTACAGGGGGTTCCTACTCTGGAAACACCATATATTTT.